Listed below are T cell receptor beta chains from one sample, sequenced in a study of regulatory T cells in long-lasting Graves disease. Via MiXCR, TCRdb re-called the multiplex PCR reads, giving one row per CDR3 protein. The sample lists about 660,000 distinct CDR3 sequences; about 32% were seen once. This specimen was peripheral blood mononuclear cells (PBMCs), taken when the disease was refractory, from a patient treated with antithyroid drugs. The receptors were sampled from a female donor with Graves disease. Each CDR3 is given with its conserved first and last residue. Fields, in order: J gene, D gene, V gene, clone size, CDR3 protein, CDR3 DNA. D genes are given only for firm matches. The size entry is marked missing in some rows and otherwise reads once, few, many or a size class.

>TRBJ2-7|TRBD1|TRBV5-6|.
CASSSKGRTGNEQYF
TGTGCCAGCAGCTCCAAGGGGCGGACAGGAAACGAGCAGTACTTC
>TRBJ2-7|TRBD2|TRBV7-2|.
CASSLKGLAGPYEQYF
TGTGCCAGCAGCTTAAAGGGACTAGCGGGCCCCTACGAGCAGTACTTC
>TRBJ1-4|.|TRBV20-1|.
CSATEDSTNEKLFF
TGCAGTGCGACAGAGGACAGCACTAATGAAAAACTGTTTTTT
>TRBJ1-1|.|TRBV3-1|.
CASSQDPTNTEAFF
TGTGCCAGCAGCCAAGATCCGACGAACACTGAAGCTTTCTTT
>TRBJ1-1|.|TRBV12-3/TRBV12-4|few
CASSPGPTGTEAFF
TGTGCCAGCAGCCCCGGACCGACGGGCACTGAAGCTTTCTTT
>TRBJ1-2|.|TRBV12-3/TRBV12-4|many
CASTLRVNYGYTF
TGTGCCAGCACCCTCCGGGTAAACTATGGCTACACCTTC
>TRBJ2-7|.|TRBV27|.
CASSLRGETRSYEQYF
TGTGCCAGCAGTTTACGCGGGGAAACGCGCTCCTACGAGCAGTACTTC
>TRBJ1-1|.|TRBV2|many
CASLPLGGTTEAFF
TGTGCCAGCCTTCCCCTCGGGGGGACGACTGAAGCTTTCTTT
>TRBJ1-1|.|TRBV18|.
CASSPGTPPGNTEAFF
TGTGCCAGCTCCCCGGGGACCCCGCCCGGGAACACTGAAGCTTTCTTT
>TRBJ1-2|TRBD1|TRBV15|.
CATRRLGTGGAGGYTF
TGTGCCACCCGCCGTCTCGGGACAGGGGGGGCCGGTGGCTACACCTTC
>TRBJ1-5|.|TRBV6-1|few
CASEWDVDSNQPQHF
TGTGCCTCCGAATGGGACGTAGATAGCAATCAGCCCCAGCATTTT
>TRBJ1-3|.|TRBV2|few
CASNFGGAGNTIYF
TGTGCCAGCAACTTCGGAGGGGCTGGAAACACCATATATTTT
>TRBJ1-2|.|TRBV19|.
CASRNTVGYGYTF
TGTGCCAGTAGGAACACGGTGGGGTATGGCTACACCTTC
>TRBJ1-2|.|TRBV20-1|few
CSASGGFYGYTF
TGCAGTGCGAGTGGAGGATTCTATGGCTACACCTTC
>TRBJ1-6|.|TRBV15|few
CATSRGNSPLHF
TGTGCCACCAGCCGCGGAAATTCACCCCTCCACTTT
>TRBJ1-1|.|TRBV28|many
CASSFSQGLMNTEAFF
TGTGCCAGCAGTTTCTCCCAGGGACTGATGAACACTGAAGCTTTCTTT
>TRBJ1-1|.|TRBV15|few
CATSRGPGEPNEAFF
TGTGCCACCAGCAGAGGTCCAGGGGAACCTAATGAAGCTTTCTTT
>TRBJ1-1|.|TRBV7-9|.
CASSLASQGGAFF
TGTGCCAGCAGCTTGGCTTCCCAGGGTGGAGCTTTCTTT
>TRBJ1-1|.|TRBV5-1|.
CASSPGELLNTEAFF
TGCGCCAGCAGCCCTGGGGAGCTCCTGAACACTGAAGCTTTCTTT
>TRBJ2-5|.|TRBV20-1|.
CSAPRAGQETQYF
TGCAGTGCTCCAAGGGCAGGTCAAGAGACCCAGTACTTC
>TRBJ2-2|TRBD2|TRBV5-4|.
CASSLLAGGNGELFF
TGTGCCAGCAGCTTACTAGCGGGAGGGAACGGGGAGCTGTTTTTT
>TRBJ1-5|TRBD1|TRBV19|.
CASQDRVDQPQHF
TGTGCCAGCCAGGACAGGGTCGACCAGCCCCAGCATTTT
>TRBJ1-1|.|TRBV6-1|.
CASRAGLGNTEAFF
TGTGCCAGCAGGGCAGGGCTAGGGAACACTGAAGCTTTCTTT
>TRBJ2-7|TRBD2|TRBV11-2|.
CASRVTRLAGSYEQYF
TGTGCCAGCAGGGTTACCCGACTAGCGGGATCCTACGAGCAGTACTTC
>TRBJ1-5|.|TRBV12-3/TRBV12-4|.
CASSRGQVTQPQHF
TGTGCCAGCAGCCGCGGCCAGGTGACTCAGCCCCAGCATTTT
>TRBJ2-5|.|TRBV20-1|many
CSARGAREIQETQYF
TGCAGTGCTAGGGGGGCTCGGGAGATACAAGAGACCCAGTACTTC
>TRBJ1-6|.|TRBV7-9|.
CASSPHAGANSPLHF
TGTGCCAGCAGCCCTCACGCAGGGGCTAATTCACCCCTCCACTTT
>TRBJ1-5|.|TRBV6-9|.
CASSYLQGGNQPQHF
TGTGCCAGCAGTTATCTCCAGGGAGGGAACCAGCCCCAGCATTTT
>TRBJ2-5|.|TRBV28|many
CASSLVRSMGETQYF
TGTGCCAGCAGTTTAGTTCGCAGCATGGGTGAGACCCAGTACTTC
>TRBJ2-1|.|TRBV7-9|few
CASSLGKDEQFF
TGTGCCAGCAGCTTAGGTAAAGATGAGCAGTTCTTC
>TRBJ2-5|.|TRBV2|.
CASSFYRSEETQYF
TGTGCCAGCAGTTTTTACAGGTCCGAAGAGACCCAGTACTTC
>TRBJ2-7|.|TRBV25-1|few
CASTRGTTYEQYF
TGTGCCAGCACTCGGGGGACAACCTACGAGCAGTACTTC
>TRBJ2-7|.|TRBV6-9|.
CASSYTPGHYEQYF
TGTGCCAGCAGTTACACCCCGGGACACTACGAGCAGTACTTC
>TRBJ2-7|.|TRBV18|.
CASSPMGPPYEQYF
TGTGCCAGCTCACCCATGGGACCTCCCTACGAGCAGTACTTC
>TRBJ1-1|TRBD1|TRBV29-1|.
CSVPRQGGGTVAFF
TGCAGCGTTCCCAGACAGGGAGGGGGTACTGTAGCTTTCTTT
>TRBJ1-5|.|TRBV12-3/TRBV12-4|.
CASSWVLRPPRTQPQHF
TGTGCCAGCAGCTGGGTCCTCAGACCGCCTAGGACTCAGCCCCAGCATTTT
>TRBJ2-7|.|TRBV6-2/TRBV6-3|.
CASRPLGGGTTYEQYF
TGTGCCAGCAGACCACTCGGGGGAGGGACAACCTACGAGCAGTACTTC
>TRBJ1-1|.|TRBV5-6|few
CASSLESGRLNTEAFF
TGTGCCAGCAGCTTGGAATCGGGCAGGCTGAACACTGAAGCTTTCTTT
>TRBJ2-7|TRBD1|TRBV11-2|many
CASSHGQGYEQYF
TGTGCCAGCAGCCACGGACAGGGCTACGAGCAGTACTTC
>TRBJ2-7|.|TRBV7-9|.
CASSLDSNPYEQYF
TGTGCCAGCAGCTTAGATTCCAACCCCTACGAGCAGTACTTC
>TRBJ1-5|.|TRBV27|.
CATGWGRQPQHF
TGTGCCACCGGATGGGGGAGGCAGCCCCAGCATTTT
>TRBJ2-5|.|TRBV4-1|.
CASSQEMRPQETQYF
TGCGCCAGCAGCCAAGAGATGAGACCTCAAGAGACCCAGTACTTC
>TRBJ1-2|TRBD1|TRBV5-1|many
CASSSATGDYGYTF
TGCGCCAGCAGCTCGGCGACAGGGGACTATGGCTACACCTTC
>TRBJ2-3|.|TRBV4-1|.
CASSQGVAQSTDTQYF
TGCGCCAGCAGCCAAGGTGTGGCGCAGAGCACAGATACGCAGTATTTT
>TRBJ1-2|.|TRBV6-1|.
CASSVGKGYGYTF
TGTGCCAGCAGTGTAGGTAAAGGCTATGGCTACACCTTC
>TRBJ2-5|.|TRBV6-2/TRBV6-3|few
CASTAQEAQYF
TGTGCCAGCACGGCCCAAGAGGCCCAGTACTTC